This TCR beta chain derives from a study of blood T cell repertoires in COVID-19. As for the study in general: Samples came from the United States, Italy and Spain, spanning acute and convalescent COVID-19.

This clone was counted only a few times. Germline V gives CDR1 SGHKS, CDR2 YYEKEE (reference sequence). The CDR3 contains 15 residues. The J segment lost 5 bases and the V segment lost 1 base, leaving 5 bases of the junction unmatched. Profiled with immunoSEQ multiplex PCR; TCRdb holds only in-frame clones, not every one. The sample includes 150,000 to 180,000 clones, 80% to 90% seen only once; the top ten take 15%. The clonotype comes from a woman aged 40 to 50 with acute or convalescent COVID-19. J is TRBJ1-4 and V is TRBV5-5; TRBD1 matches 7 bases. The sample comprised peripheral blood. This chain's CDR3 is CASSLYGTENEKLFF. CDR3 sequence (DNA): TGTGCCAGCAGCTTGTATGGGACAGAAAATGAAAAACTGTTTTTT.